This T cell receptor beta chain is from a study of cytomegalovirus exposure and HLA in healthy donors. Study-wide results and limits: It was assumed in the presence/absence analyses that sequencing depth was roughly uniform across donors. Diagnosis of cytomegalovirus status made by the classifier reportedly showed high specificity and sensitivity.

Primers for the PCR totalled 60 Vbeta and 13 Jbeta. The authors' processing: Some 80 million unique TCR beta chains, roughly 10 million shared, were counted in a later analysis. The protocol was immunoSEQ multiplex PCR, while the TCRdb copy is restricted to in-frame clones and leaves out a portion. The V and J calls and clone size were taken over from that table, and D and trimming were inferred from the DNA. This table has 200,000 to 250,000 clones, more than 70% appearing once. Donors had nominal health at sampling but likely had unrecorded immune exposures. Trimming cost V 4 bases and J 2 bases; bases outside gene matches: 16. Per germline, CDR1 SGHRS and CDR2 YFSETQ. The CDR3 has 19 amino acids. With respect to this clone: The antigen remains undetermined.

The chain couples TRBV5-1 to TRBJ1-3; TRBD1 aligns across 9 bases. Sequencing input: PBMCs. This clonotype was obtained from a human donor in good health. CDR3 sequence (DNA): TGCGCCAGCAGCACCAACCCGGGGGGACAGGGAGGACCTGGAAACACCATATATTTT. Its translation is CASSTNPGGQGGPGNTIYF.